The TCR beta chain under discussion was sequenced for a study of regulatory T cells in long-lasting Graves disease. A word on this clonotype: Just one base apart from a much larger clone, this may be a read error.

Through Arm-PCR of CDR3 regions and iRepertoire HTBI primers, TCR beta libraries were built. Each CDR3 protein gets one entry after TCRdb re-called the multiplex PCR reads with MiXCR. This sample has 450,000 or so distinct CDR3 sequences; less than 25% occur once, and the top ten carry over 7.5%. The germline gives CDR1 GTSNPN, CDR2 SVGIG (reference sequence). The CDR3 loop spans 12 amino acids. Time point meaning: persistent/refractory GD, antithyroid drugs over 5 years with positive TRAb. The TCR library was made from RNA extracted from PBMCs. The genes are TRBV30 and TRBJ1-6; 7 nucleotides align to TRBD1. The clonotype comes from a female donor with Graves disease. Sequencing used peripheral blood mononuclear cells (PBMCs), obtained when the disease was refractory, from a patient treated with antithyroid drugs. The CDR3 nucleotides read TGTGCCTGGAATGACAGGGATTCACCCCCCCACTTT. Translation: CAWNDRDSPPHF. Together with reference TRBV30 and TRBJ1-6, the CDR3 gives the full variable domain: SQTIHQWPATLVQPVGSPLSLECTVEGTSNPNLYWYRQAAGRGLQLLFYSVGIGQISSEVPQNLSASRPQDRQFILSSKKLLLSDSGFYLCAWNDRDSPPHFGNGTRLTVT.